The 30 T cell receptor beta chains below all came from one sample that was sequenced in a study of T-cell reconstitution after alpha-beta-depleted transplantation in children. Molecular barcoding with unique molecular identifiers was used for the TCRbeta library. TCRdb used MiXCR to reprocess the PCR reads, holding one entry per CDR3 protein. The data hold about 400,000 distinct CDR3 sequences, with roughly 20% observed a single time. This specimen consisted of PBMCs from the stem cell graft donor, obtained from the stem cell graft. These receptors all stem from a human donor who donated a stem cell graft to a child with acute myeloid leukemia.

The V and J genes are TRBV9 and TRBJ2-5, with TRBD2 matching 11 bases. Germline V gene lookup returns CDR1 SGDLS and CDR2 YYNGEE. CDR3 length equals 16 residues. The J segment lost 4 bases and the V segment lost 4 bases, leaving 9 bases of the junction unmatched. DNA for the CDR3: TGTGCCAGCAGCATCGACACTAGCGGGAGTCGAGAGACCCAGTACTTC. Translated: CASSIDTSGSRETQYF.

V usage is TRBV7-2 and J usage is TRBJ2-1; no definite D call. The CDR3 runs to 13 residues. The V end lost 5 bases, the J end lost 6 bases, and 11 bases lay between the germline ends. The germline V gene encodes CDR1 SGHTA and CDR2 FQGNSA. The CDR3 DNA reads TGTGCCAGCAGCGCATTCATTCCCAATGAGCAGTTCTTC. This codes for CASSAFIPNEQFF.

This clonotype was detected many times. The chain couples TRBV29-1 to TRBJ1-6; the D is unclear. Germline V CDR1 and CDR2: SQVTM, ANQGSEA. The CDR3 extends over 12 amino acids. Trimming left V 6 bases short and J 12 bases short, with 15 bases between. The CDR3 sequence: CSVADPPGPLHF. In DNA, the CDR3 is TGCAGCGTAGCCGATCCCCCCGGACCCCTCCACTTT.

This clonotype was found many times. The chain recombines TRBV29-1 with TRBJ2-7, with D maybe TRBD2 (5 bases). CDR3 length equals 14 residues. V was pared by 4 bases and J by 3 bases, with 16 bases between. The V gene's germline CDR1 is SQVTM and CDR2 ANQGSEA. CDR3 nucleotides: TGCAGCGTTGGCTTTAGAAGCGGTGACTACGAGCAGTACTTC. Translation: CSVGFRSGDYEQYF.

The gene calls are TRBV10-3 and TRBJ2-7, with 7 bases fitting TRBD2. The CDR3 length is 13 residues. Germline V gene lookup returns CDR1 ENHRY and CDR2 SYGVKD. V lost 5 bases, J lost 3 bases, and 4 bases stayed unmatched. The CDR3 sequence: CAISLGEGYEQYF. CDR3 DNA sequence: TGTGCCATCAGTTTGGGGGAGGGCTACGAGCAGTACTTC.

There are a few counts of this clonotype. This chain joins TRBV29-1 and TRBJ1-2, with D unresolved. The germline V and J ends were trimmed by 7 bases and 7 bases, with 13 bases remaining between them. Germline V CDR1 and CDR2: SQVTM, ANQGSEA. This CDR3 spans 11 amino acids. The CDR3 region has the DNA TGCAGCGGCCGGGATTCCAGTGGCTACACCTTC. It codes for CSGRDSSGYTF.

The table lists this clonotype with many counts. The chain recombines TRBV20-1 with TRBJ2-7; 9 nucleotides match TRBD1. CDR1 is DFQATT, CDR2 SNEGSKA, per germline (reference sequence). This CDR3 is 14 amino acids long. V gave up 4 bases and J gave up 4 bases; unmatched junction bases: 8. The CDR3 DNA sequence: TGCAGTGCTACAAGACAGGGGGTCATATACGAGCAGTACTTC. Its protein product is CSATRQGVIYEQYF.

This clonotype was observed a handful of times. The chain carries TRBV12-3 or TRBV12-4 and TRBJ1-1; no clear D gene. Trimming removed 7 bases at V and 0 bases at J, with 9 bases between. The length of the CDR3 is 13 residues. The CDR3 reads CASTASMNTEAFF. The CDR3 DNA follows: TGTGCCAGCACCGCTTCCATGAACACTGAAGCTTTCTTT.

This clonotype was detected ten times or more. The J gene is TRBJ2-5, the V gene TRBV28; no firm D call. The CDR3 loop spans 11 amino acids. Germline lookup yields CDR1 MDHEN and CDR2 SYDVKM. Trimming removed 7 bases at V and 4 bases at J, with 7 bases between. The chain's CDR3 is CASTQVETQYF. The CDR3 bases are TGTGCCAGCACCCAGGTAGAGACCCAGTACTTC.

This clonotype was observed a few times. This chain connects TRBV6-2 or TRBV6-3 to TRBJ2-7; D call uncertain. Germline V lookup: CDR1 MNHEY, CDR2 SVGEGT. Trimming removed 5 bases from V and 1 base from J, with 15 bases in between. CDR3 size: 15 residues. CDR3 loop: CASSHGIWRSYEQYF. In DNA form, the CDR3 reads TGTGCCAGCAGTCACGGTATATGGCGATCCTACGAGCAGTACTTC.

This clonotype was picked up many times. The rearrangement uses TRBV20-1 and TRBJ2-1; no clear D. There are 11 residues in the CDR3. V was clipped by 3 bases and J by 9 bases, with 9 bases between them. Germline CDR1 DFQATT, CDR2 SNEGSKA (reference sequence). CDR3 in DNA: TGCAGTGCTAGTTTATCTCCTGAGCAGTTCTTC. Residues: CSASLSPEQFF.

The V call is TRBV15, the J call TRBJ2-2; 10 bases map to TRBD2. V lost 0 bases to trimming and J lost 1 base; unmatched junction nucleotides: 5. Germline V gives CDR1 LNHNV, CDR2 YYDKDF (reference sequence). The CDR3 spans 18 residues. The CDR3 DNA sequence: TGTGCCACCAGCAGAGACCGTGGACTAGCGGAGAACACCGGGGAGCTGTTTTTT. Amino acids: CATSRDRGLAENTGELFF. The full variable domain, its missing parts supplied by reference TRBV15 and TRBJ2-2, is DAMVIQNPRYQVTQFGKPVTLSCSQTLNHNVMYWYQQKSSQAPKLLFHYYDKDFNNEADTPDNFQSRRPNTSFCFLDIRSPGLGDTAMYLCATSRDRGLAENTGELFFGEGSRLTVL.

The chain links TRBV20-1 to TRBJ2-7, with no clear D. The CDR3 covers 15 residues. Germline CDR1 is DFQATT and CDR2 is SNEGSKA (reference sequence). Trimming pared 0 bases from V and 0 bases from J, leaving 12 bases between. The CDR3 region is CSARDPLQSSYEQYF. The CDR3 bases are TGCAGTGCTAGAGATCCTCTCCAGAGCTCCTACGAGCAGTACTTC.

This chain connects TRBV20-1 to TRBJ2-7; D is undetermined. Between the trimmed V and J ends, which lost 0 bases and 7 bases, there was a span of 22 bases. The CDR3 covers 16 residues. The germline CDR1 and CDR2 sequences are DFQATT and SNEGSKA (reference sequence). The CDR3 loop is CSARDLRLVRETEQYF. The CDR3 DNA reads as TGCAGTGCTAGAGATCTCAGGCTGGTCAGAGAGACTGAGCAGTACTTC.

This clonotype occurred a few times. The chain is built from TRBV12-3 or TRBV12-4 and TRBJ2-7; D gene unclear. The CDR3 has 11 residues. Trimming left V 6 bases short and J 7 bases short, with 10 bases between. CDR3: CASSLEWEQYF. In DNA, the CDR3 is TGTGCCAGCAGCCTGGAATGGGAGCAGTACTTC.

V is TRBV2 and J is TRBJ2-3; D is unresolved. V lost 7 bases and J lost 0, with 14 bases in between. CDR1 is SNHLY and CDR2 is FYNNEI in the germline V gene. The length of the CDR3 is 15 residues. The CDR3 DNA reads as TGTGCCAGCAAAGGGAACAAAATGAGCACAGATACGCAGTATTTT. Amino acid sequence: CASKGNKMSTDTQYF.

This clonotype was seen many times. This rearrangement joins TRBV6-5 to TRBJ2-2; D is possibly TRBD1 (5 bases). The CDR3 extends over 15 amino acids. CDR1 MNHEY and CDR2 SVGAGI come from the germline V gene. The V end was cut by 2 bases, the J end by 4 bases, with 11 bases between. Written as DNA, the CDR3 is TGTGCCAGCAGTTACAAGGGGTTAGGCACCGGGGAGCTGTTTTTT. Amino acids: CASSYKGLGTGELFF.

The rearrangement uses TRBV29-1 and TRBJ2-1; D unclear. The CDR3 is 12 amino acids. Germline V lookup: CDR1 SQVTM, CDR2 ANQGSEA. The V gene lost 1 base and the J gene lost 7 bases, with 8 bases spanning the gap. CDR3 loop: CSVEVLGNEQFF. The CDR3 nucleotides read TGCAGCGTTGAAGTTTTAGGGAATGAGCAGTTCTTC.

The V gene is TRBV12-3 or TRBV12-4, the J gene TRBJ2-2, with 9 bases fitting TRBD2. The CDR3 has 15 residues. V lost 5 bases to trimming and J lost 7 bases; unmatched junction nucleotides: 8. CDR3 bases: TGTGCCAGCAGTCCTCCGGGACTAGCTAACGGGGAGCTGTTTTTT. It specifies CASSPPGLANGELFF.

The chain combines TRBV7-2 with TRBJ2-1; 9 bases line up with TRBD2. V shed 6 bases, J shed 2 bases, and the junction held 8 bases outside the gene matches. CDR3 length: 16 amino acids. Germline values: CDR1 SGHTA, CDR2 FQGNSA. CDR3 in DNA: TGTGCCAGCAGTTCGCGACTAGCGGTGACCTACAATGAGCAGTTCTTC. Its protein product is CASSSRLAVTYNEQFF.

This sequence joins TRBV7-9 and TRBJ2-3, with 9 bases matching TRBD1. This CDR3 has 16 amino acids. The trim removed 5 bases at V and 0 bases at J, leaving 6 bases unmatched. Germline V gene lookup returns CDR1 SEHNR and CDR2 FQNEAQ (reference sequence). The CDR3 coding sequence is TGTGCCAGCAGCCCCCGGACAGGGGAAAGCACAGATACGCAGTATTTT. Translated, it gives CASSPRTGESTDTQYF.

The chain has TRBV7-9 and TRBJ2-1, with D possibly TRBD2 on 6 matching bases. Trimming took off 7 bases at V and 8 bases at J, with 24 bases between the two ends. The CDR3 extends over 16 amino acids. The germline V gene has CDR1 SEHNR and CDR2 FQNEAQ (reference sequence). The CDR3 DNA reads TGTGCCAGCACCCGGGGAGGTCCTAGCCTTCGTGATGAGCAGTTCTTC. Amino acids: CASTRGGPSLRDEQFF.

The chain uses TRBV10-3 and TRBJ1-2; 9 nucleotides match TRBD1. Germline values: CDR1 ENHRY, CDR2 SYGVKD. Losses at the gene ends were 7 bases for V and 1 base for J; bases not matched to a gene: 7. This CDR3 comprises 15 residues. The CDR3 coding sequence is TGTGCCATCACCCCCGGGACAGGGATTAACTATGGCTACACCTTC. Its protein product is CAITPGTGINYGYTF.

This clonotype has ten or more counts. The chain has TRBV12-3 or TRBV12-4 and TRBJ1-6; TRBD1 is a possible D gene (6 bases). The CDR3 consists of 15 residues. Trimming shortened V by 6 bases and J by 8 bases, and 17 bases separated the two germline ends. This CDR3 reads CASSSSGPGDSPLHF. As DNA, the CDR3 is TGTGCCAGCAGCTCTTCGGGACCAGGGGATTCACCCCTCCACTTT.

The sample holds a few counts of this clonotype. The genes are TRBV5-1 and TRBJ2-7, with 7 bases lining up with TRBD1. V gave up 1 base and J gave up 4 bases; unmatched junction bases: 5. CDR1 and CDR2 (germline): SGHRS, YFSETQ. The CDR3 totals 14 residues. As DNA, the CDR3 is TGCGCCAGCAGCTTGAATACAGGGGCGTACGAGCAGTACTTC. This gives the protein CASSLNTGAYEQYF.

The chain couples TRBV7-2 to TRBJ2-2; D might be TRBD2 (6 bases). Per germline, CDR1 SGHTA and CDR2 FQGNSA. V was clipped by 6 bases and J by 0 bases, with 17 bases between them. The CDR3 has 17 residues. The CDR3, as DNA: TGTGCCAGCAGGCGTAAGGGAGCGGGTACGAACACCGGGGAGCTGTTTTTT. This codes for CASRRKGAGTNTGELFF.

The CDR3 DNA is TGTGCCAGCAGCTTAGAAGCGGGACTAGCGGGAGGTGAGCAGTTCTTC. It encodes CASSLEAGLAGGEQFF. This rearrangement joins TRBV7-6 to TRBJ2-1, with 15 bases matching TRBD2. V shed 1 base and J 9 bases; nucleotides not matched to a gene: 4. Germline assignment: CDR1 SGHVS and CDR2 FNYEAQ. The CDR3 runs 16 residues. The variable domain in full, with the rest retrieved from reference TRBV7-6 and TRBJ2-1, is GAGVSQSPRYKVTKRGQDVALRCDPISGHVSLYWYRQALGQGPEFLTYFNYEAQQDKSGLPNDRFSAERPEGSISTLTIQRTEQRDSAMYRCASSLEAGLAGGEQFFGPGTRLTVL.

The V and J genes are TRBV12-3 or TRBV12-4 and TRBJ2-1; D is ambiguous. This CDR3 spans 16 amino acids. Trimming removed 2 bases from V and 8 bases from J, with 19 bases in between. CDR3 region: CASSLLADQPPHEQFF. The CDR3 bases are TGTGCCAGCAGTTTATTGGCGGATCAGCCCCCTCATGAGCAGTTCTTC.

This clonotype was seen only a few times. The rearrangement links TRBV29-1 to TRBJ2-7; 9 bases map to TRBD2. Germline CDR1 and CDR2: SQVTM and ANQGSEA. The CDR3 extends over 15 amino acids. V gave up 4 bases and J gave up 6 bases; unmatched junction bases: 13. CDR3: CSVGVGGGRAFEQYF. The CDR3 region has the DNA TGCAGCGTTGGAGTAGGAGGCGGGAGGGCCTTCGAGCAGTACTTC.

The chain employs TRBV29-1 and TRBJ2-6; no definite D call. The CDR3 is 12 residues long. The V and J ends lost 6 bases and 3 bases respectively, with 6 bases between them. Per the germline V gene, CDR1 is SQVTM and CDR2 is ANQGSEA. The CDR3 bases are TGCAGCGTCACGGATGGGGCCAACGTCCTGACTTTC. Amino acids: CSVTDGANVLTF.